This T cell receptor beta chain was documented in a study of T-cell reconstitution after alpha-beta-depleted transplantation in children. Broader study findings: The study reportedly traced alpha-beta T cells about two months after transplant to several hundred expanded graft clones. Counts and diversity of T cells one year after transplant came mostly from newly produced T cells. Recipient T cells and thymic progenitors that survived were the source of the high TCRbeta diversity seen at day 60 in some patients.

With regard to this clonotype: Antigen: not known.

Per germline, CDR1 ENHRY and CDR2 SYGVKD. Trimming pared 7 bases from V and 6 bases from J, leaving 12 bases between. The CDR3 totals 12 residues. The TCRbeta library was prepared with unique molecular identifiers. TCRdb reanalysed the PCR reads using MiXCR and keeps one entry per CDR3 protein. The sample yields some 600,000 distinct CDR3 sequences, around 13% seen once. The chain combines TRBV10-3 with TRBJ1-2, with D possibly being TRBD1 (5 bases). The specimen was PBMCs, mostly from graft donor cells, collected 360 days after TCRalphabeta/CD19-depleted stem cell transplant. The sequence was obtained from a male patient between 10 and 17 years old who had a stem cell transplant for acute myeloid leukemia, so the T cells may come from the graft donor. The CDR3 bases are TGTGCCATCAAAATCGAGGGGAATGGCTACACCTTC. This encodes CAIKIEGNGYTF.